These 11 T cell receptor beta chains came from one sample sequenced in a study of blood T cell repertoires in COVID-19. The data were produced by immunoSEQ multiplex PCR, yet TCRdb's version contains in-frame clones alone and is incomplete. This sample has fewer than 200,000 clones, with about 80% found just once. Sequenced: peripheral blood. The receptors were sampled from a human donor in a cohort sampled during active COVID-19.

J is TRBJ1-1 and V is TRBV29-1, with a possible D match to TRBD1 (6 bases). CDR1 is SQVTM and CDR2 is ANQGSEA in the germline V gene. The CDR3 covers 14 residues. V was shortened by 4 bases and J by 1 base, with 13 bases between the two germline ends. The CDR3 is CSVGQAAGNTEAFF. CDR3 nucleotides: TGCAGCGTTGGACAGGCGGCCGGGAACACTGAAGCTTTCTTT.

V and J are TRBV19 and TRBJ2-7; TRBD1 matches 10 bases. Trimming at V came to 3 bases and at J to 7 bases, leaving 6 bases not matched to a gene. CDR1 is LNHDA and CDR2 is SQIVND in the germline V gene (reference sequence). CDR3 length: 14 residues. The CDR3 protein is CASSIGTGAWEQYF. For the CDR3, the DNA is TGTGCCAGTAGTATCGGGACAGGGGCTTGGGAGCAGTACTTC.

The CDR3 reads CASRYRGRNYEQYF. As DNA, the CDR3 is TGTGCCAGCAGGTACAGGGGGCGGAATTACGAGCAGTACTTC. The V call is TRBV27, the J call TRBJ2-7; 9 nucleotides align to TRBD1. The CDR3 has 14 amino acids. The germline V gene encodes CDR1 MNHEY and CDR2 SMNVEV (reference sequence). Trimming took 6 bases from V and 4 from J; bases not matched to a gene: 7.

This sequence joins TRBV6-5 and TRBJ1-5; maybe TRBD1 (5 bases). CDR1 MNHEY and CDR2 SVGAGI come from the germline V gene. Trimming removed 8 bases from V and 0 bases from J, with 11 bases in between. The CDR3 is 14 residues long. The chain's CDR3 is CASGIGDSNQPQHF. The DNA for the CDR3 is TGTGCCAGCGGAATAGGGGATAGCAATCAGCCCCAGCATTTT.

Here the CDR3 reads CASTSPGTEAFF. The DNA of the CDR3 is TGTGCCAGCACCTCTCCGGGCACTGAAGCTTTCTTT. The chain combines TRBV27 with TRBJ1-1; D call uncertain. The germline V gene encodes CDR1 MNHEY and CDR2 SMNVEV (reference sequence). The CDR3 length is 12 residues. Between the trimmed V and J ends, which lost 7 bases and 4 bases, there was a span of 10 bases.

This clone has only one observation. The rearrangement links TRBV10-2 to TRBJ1-4; unclear D gene. This CDR3 spans 13 amino acids. Trimming took 3 bases from V and 10 from J, leaving 12 bases between them. Germline V gene data show CDR1 as WSHSY and CDR2 as SAAADI. The CDR3 coding sequence is TGCGCCAGCAGTGAAACAGCCCAAGGAAAACTGTTTTTT. Protein sequence: CASSETAQGKLFF.

The chain uses TRBV12-5 and TRBJ1-1, with TRBD1 matching over 8 bases. Germline V gives CDR1 LGHNT, CDR2 FRNRAP. There are 15 residues in the CDR3. After removal of 5 bases from V and 1 base from J, the junction contained 6 bases not matched to a gene. The CDR3 reads CASGRTTGANTEAFF. CDR3 DNA sequence: TGTGCTAGTGGTCGGACGACAGGGGCGAACACTGAAGCTTTCTTT.

The V call is TRBV5-4, the J call TRBJ1-2, with 7 bases identical to TRBD1. Trimming at V came to 3 bases and at J to 0 bases, leaving 8 bases not matched to a gene. This CDR3 is 16 amino acids long. In germline, CDR1 is SGHNT, CDR2 YYREEE (reference sequence). The CDR3 reads CASSSRTGQANYGYTF. CDR3 nucleotide sequence: TGTGCCAGCAGCTCCCGGACAGGTCAAGCTAACTATGGCTACACCTTC.

This chain joins TRBV27 and TRBJ2-7; D remains unclear. The germline V gene encodes CDR1 MNHEY and CDR2 SMNVEV (reference sequence). Trimming removed 3 bases at V and 3 bases at J, with 9 bases between. The CDR3 sequence is 13 residues long. The CDR3 loop reads CASSLGHYYEQYF. In DNA form, the CDR3 reads TGTGCCAGCAGTTTGGGTCACTACTACGAGCAGTACTTC.

The CDR3 protein is CASSPRVFLPSYEQYF. Written as DNA, the CDR3 is TGTGCCAGCAGCCCCCGGGTTTTTCTCCCCTCCTACGAGCAGTACTTC. V is TRBV3-1 (or the pseudogene TRBV3-2) and J is TRBJ2-7; no firm D call. This CDR3 spans 16 amino acids. V shed 4 bases and J shed 0 bases, with 16 bases lying between them. CDR1 and CDR2 (germline): LGHDT, YNNKEL (reference sequence).

The CDR3 DNA follows: TGTGCCAGCAGCTTAGAGGTCTTATCGGCAGGCAATGAGCAGTTCTTC. Translating gives CASSLEVLSAGNEQFF. The rearrangement joins TRBV7-2 to TRBJ2-1; no reliable D call. Trimming pared 1 base from V and 6 bases from J, leaving 16 bases between. CDR1 and CDR2 (germline): SGHTA, FQGNSA. The CDR3 runs 16 residues.